This T cell receptor (beta chain) derives from a study of blood T cell repertoires in COVID-19 (dated by TCRdb to 2020 to 2021). Turning to the overall study: The collaborator samples originated in the United States, Italy and Spain and spanned the acute and convalescent phases of COVID-19. The prospective study material was composed of cDNA or gDNA derived from T cells, B-cell-depleted T cells, or PBMCs. Deeply sampled blood TCRbeta repertoires from subjects exposed to, actively infected with, or recovered from COVID-19 were included in the dataset. The repertoires were released in a freely available public database meant as a resource for research on the immune response to SARS-CoV-2. The samples were drawn from two sources: the first 160 participants of the ongoing ImmuneRACE study, and over 1,000 subjects contributed by 6 global collaborators. A de-identified subject ID, COVID-19 status, age in years and sex were almost always included in the sample metadata. HLA class I and class II types, where available, came from metadata supplied by the sample provider rather than from assay-based typing. The study at large found these results: Clinical and demographic metadata were provided uncurated, with the amount varying by source and participant.

The immunoSEQ Assay, a bias-controlled multiplex PCR, was used to amplify TCRbeta CDR3 regions from genomic DNA. The authors processed their data as follows. The number of nucleated cells in each sample was estimated by amplification of reference gene primers within the assay. Sequence reads were collapsed and filtered to measure the absolute abundance of every unique TCRbeta CDR3 rearrangement. For each sample, productive Simpson clonality was calculated as the square root of Simpson's diversity index across productive rearrangements. Held by TCRdb, this immuneACCESS table contains in-frame sequences only and omits some clones. Under half of the omission traces to an unresolved V gene where checked; the cause of the rest is unknown. That table gives V, J and clone size, and the DNA gave D and trimming. This sample lists about 320,000 clones; 70% to 90% were detected once. The ten largest clones capture less than 6% of the sample.

Based on the germline V gene, the CDR1 and CDR2 sequences are SGHTA and FQGNSA. From cysteine to phenylalanine, the CDR3 is 15 amino acids long. Only the CDR3 part of the read is kept: 45 bases, read in frame from the first base. V ends up 7 bases short and J 2 bases short, with an unmatched junction base count of 5. For this clone: Its antigen is not yet known. There are no base qualities to consult, and no much larger clone falls within one base.

Participants in the prospective study were aged roughly 18 to 100 years, lived in 24 United States geographic areas, and enrolled through a virtual design. In the prospective study, participants were assigned to cohorts based on the clinical history participants reported in a screening survey and a study questionnaire. ImmuneRACE Cohort 3 recovered participants were defined by two consecutive negative NP/OP PCR tests, healthcare professional clearance, or symptom resolution. In the prospective study, whole blood, serum and a nasopharyngeal or oropharyngeal swab were collected from each participant by mobile phlebotomists. Participants in the prospective study had the option to provide additional blood draws and questionnaires over a roughly 2-month period. Blood samples from the prospective study were shipped frozen or at room temperature prior to DNA extraction.

This receptor was obtained from a woman aged 25-40 years who had recovered from COVID-19. Input material: PBMCs or T cells enriched from blood (not recorded which). The chain joins TRBV7-2 to TRBJ2-3; 11 middle bases align to TRBD1. The CDR3 in this case is CASTPGQGVTDTQYF. The DNA sequence follows: TGTGCCAGCACCCCGGGACAGGGGGTCACAGATACGCAGTATTTT.